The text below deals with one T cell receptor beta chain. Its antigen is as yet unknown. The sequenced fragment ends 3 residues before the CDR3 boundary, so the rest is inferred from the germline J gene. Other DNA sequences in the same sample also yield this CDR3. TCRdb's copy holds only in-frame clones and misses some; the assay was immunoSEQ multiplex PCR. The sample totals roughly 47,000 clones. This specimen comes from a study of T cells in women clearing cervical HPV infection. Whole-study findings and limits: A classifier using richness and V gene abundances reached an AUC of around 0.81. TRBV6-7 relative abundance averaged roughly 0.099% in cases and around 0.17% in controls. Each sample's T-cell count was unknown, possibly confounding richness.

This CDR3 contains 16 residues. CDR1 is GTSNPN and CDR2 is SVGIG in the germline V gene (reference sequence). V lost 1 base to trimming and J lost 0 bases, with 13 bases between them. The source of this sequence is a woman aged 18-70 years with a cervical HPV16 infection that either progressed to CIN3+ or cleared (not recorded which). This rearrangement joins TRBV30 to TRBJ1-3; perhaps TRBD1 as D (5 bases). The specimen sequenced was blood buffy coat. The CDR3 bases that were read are TGTGCCTGGAGTGCCAATACAGGAAACTCTGGAAACACC. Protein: CAWSANTGNSGNT. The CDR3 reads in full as CAWSANTGNSGNTIYF. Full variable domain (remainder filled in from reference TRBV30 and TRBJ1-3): SQTIHQWPATLVQPVGSPLSLECTVEGTSNPNLYWYRQAAGRGLQLLFYSVGIGQISSEVPQNLSASRPQDRQFILSSKKLLLSDSGFYLCAWSANTGNSGNTIYFGEGSWLTVV.